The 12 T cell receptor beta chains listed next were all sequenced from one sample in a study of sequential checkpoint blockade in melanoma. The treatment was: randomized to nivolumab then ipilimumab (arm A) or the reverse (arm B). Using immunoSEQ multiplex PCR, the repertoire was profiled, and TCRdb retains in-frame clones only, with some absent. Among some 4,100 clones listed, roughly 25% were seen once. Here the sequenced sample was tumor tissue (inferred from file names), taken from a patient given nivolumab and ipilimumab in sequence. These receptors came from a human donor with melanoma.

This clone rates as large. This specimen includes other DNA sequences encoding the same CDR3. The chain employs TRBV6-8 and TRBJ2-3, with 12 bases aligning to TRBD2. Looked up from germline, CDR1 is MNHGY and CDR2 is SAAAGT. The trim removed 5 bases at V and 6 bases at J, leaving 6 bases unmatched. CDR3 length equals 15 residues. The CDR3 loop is CASSPLAGGLDTQYF. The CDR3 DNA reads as TGTGCCAGCAGTCCCCTAGCGGGGGGGCTTGATACGCAGTATTTT.

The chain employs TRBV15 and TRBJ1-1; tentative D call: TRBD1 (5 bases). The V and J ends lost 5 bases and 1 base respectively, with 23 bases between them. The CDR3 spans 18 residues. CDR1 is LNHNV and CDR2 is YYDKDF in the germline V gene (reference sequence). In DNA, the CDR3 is TGTGCCACCAGCGGTCCCCCCCGGGGCCACCTAAGGAACACTGAAGCTTTCTTT. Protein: CATSGPPRGHLRNTEAFF.

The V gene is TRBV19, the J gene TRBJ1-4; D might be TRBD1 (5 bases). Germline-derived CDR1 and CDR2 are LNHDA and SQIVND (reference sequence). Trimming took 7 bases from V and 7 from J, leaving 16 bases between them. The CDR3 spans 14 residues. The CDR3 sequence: CASTPSGRGEKLFF. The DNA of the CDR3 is TGTGCCAGTACTCCATCGGGGCGCGGTGAAAAACTGTTTTTT.

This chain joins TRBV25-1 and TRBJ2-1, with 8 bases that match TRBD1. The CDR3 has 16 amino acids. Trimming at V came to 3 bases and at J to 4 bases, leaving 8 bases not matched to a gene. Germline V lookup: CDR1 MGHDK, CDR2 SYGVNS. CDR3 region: CASSDAGTGGYNEQFF. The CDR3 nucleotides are TGTGCCAGCAGTGACGCCGGGACAGGAGGGTACAATGAGCAGTTCTTC.

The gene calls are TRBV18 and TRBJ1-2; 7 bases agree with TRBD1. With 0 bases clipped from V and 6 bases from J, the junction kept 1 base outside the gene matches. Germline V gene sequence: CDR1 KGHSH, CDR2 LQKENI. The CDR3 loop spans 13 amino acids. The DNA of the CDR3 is TGTGCCAGCTCACCACCTACAGGGGATGGCTACACCTTC. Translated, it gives CASSPPTGDGYTF. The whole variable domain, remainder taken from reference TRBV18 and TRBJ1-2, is NAGVMQNPRHLVRRRGQEARLRCSPMKGHSHVYWYRQLPEEGLKFMVYLQKENIIDESGMPKERFSAEFPKEGPSILRIQQVVRGDSAAYFCASSPPTGDGYTFGSGTRLTVV.

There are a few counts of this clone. The CDR3 nucleotides read TGTGCCAGCAGTGAAGTGGGACAGGGCCCCTACGAGCAGTACTTC. Its translation is CASSEVGQGPYEQYF. V is TRBV6-1 and J is TRBJ2-7; 9 bases are shared with TRBD1. Trimming removed 1 base from V and 2 bases from J; junction bases left unmatched: 3. Germline assignment: CDR1 MNHNS and CDR2 SASEGT. CDR3 length: 15 amino acids.

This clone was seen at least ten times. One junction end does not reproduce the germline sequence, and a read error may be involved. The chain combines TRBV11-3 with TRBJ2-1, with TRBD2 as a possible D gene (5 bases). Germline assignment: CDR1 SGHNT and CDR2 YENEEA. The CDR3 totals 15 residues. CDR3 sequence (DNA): TGTGCCAGCAGCCTAGACTCCGGGAACTACAATGAGCAGTTCTTC. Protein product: CASSLDSGNYNEQFF.

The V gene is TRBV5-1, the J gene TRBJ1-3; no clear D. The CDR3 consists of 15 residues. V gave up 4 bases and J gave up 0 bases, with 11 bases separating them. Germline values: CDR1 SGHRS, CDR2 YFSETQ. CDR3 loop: CASSAYASSGNTIYF. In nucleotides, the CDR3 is TGCGCCAGCAGCGCATACGCCAGCTCTGGAAACACCATATATTTT.

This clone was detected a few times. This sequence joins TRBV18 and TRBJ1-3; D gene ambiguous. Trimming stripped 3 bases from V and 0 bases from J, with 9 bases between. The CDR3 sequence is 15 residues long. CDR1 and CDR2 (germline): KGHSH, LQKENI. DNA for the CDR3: TGTGCCAGCTCACCGTTACAGCGCTCTGGAAACACCATATATTTT. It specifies CASSPLQRSGNTIYF.

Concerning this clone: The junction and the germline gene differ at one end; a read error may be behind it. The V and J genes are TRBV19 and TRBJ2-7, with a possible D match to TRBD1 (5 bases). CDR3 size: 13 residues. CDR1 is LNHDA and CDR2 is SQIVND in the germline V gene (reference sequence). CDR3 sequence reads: CASSLDSSYEQYF. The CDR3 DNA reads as TGTGCCAGTAGTCTAGACAGCTCCTACGAGCAGTACTTC.

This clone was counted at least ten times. The CDR3 coding sequence is TGTGCCAGCAGCTTTGGGACAGCTAACACTGAAGCTTTCTTT. This encodes CASSFGTANTEAFF. This chain links TRBV11-3 with TRBJ1-1; the match to TRBD1 covers 7 bases. The V segment lost 3 bases and the J segment 2 bases; nucleotides outside the gene matches: 3. CDR3 length: 14 amino acids. The germline gives CDR1 SGHNT, CDR2 YENEEA.

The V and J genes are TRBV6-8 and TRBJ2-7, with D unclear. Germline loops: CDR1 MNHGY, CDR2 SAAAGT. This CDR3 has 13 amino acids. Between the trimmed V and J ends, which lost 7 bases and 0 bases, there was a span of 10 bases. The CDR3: CASTKTSSYEQYF. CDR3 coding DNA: TGTGCCAGCACCAAAACCAGCTCCTACGAGCAGTACTTC.